The clone carrying this TCR beta chain was seen a few times. Its cognate antigen is unknown. With molecular barcodes, quantitative 5'-RACE was used to make the TCR beta libraries. Each CDR3 protein gets one entry after TCRdb re-called the 5' RACE reads with MiXCR. Of some 130,000 distinct CDR3 sequences in the sample, 7% to 10% were seen once. These data are taken from a study of CD8 T cells in ankylosing spondylitis. Study-wide results and limits: Characteristic, it appeared, of ankylosing spondylitis blood was a TCR beta motif of about eight highly homologous variants. It was reported that disease-linked clones were significantly enriched in matched ankylosing spondylitis synovial fluid. Reactive arthritis synovial fluid and blood were previously reported to contain some motif variants.

Trimming cost V 0 bases and J 1 base, with 7 bases left between them. Germline CDR1 and CDR2: SGHRS and YFSETQ. The CDR3 is 15 amino acids. The rearrangement links TRBV5-1 to TRBJ2-2, with D possibly matching TRBD2 (5 bases). Material for sequencing was blood, either unsorted or a sorted T cell fraction (not recorded which). This sequence was found in a male donor with ankylosing spondylitis or in good health (not recorded which). The CDR3 DNA is TGCGCCAGCAGCTTGGGGAGGTTGAACACCGGGGAGCTGTTTTTT. Encoded protein: CASSLGRLNTGELFF.